This record covers a single TCR beta chain. Its antigen is not known. The sample comes from a study of blood T cell dynamics during melanoma immunotherapy. Findings and caveats of the study: Whether repertoire-driving clones were melanoma-specific could not be determined. Among sorted CD8+ subsets, immune-effector cells had the highest clonality and cell-free DNA similarity.

Germline lookup yields CDR1 SGHAT and CDR2 FQDESV (reference sequence). The CDR3 runs to 13 residues. Trimming cost V 5 bases and J 2 bases, with 7 bases left between them. The sample's time point: week 3, after first cycle of checkpoint inhibitor. For sorted CD8+ subsets, all extracted DNA was loaded. Here immunoSEQ multiplex PCR was the method, and the copy in TCRdb shows in-frame clones only, minus some. The sample holds around 16,000 clones, approximately 94% seen once. This sample comprised effector memory CD8+ T cells from blood, obtained from a patient treated with checkpoint blockade. The TCR originated in a human donor with melanoma. The chain combines TRBV11-1 with TRBJ1-5; perhaps TRBD1 as D (5 bases). CDR3: CASSIQGNQPQHF. CDR3 sequence (DNA): TGTGCCAGCAGCATACAGGGCAATCAGCCCCAGCATTTT. Variable domain in full (rest from reference TRBV11-1 and TRBJ1-5): EAEVAQSPRYKITEKSQAVAFWCDPISGHATLYWYRQILGQGPELLVQFQDESVVDDSQLPKDRFSAERLKGVDSTLKIQPAELGDSAMYLCASSIQGNQPQHFGDGTRLSIL.